One and the same sample provided the 25 T cell receptor beta chains below, sequenced in a study of blood T cell repertoires in COVID-19. Repertoires were generated with immunoSEQ multiplex PCR, while TCRdb's copy carries only in-frame clones and drops some. Of some 250,000 clones listed, around 90% are singletons. Sequencing was performed on peripheral blood. Receptors were obtained from a man in his fifties or sixties who had recovered from COVID-19.

The gene calls are TRBV3-1 (or the pseudogene TRBV3-2) and TRBJ2-7; tentative D call: TRBD1 (5 bases). Deletions cut 1 base from V and 8 bases from J, with 6 bases between. This CDR3 has 11 amino acids. Germline CDR1 is LGHDT and CDR2 is YNNKEL (reference sequence). The chain's CDR3 is CASSQGQQQYV. CDR3 bases: TGTGCCAGCAGCCAAGGACAGCAGCAGTACGTC.

The chain has TRBV2 and TRBJ1-2; TRBD1 aligns across 7 bases. The CDR3 length is 13 residues. Germline V lookup: CDR1 SNHLY, CDR2 FYNNEI. The J segment lost 8 bases and the V segment lost 8 bases, leaving 11 bases of the junction unmatched. In nucleotides, the CDR3 is TGTGCCAGCGGGACCCTGGTAGGGGGCGGCTACACCTTC. Its protein product is CASGTLVGGGYTF.

This chain uses TRBV5-1 with TRBJ2-3, with a weak D call TRBD1 (6 bases). The V gene's germline CDR1 is SGHRS and CDR2 YFSETQ. The CDR3 is 15 amino acids. Trimming cost V 4 bases and J 2 bases, with 14 bases left between them. CDR3: CASSQSQGPTDTQYF. The CDR3 DNA sequence: TGCGCCAGCAGCCAATCACAGGGACCCACAGATACGCAGTATTTT.

In this sample, this clone turned up a few times. The genes are TRBV5-1 and TRBJ2-1, with unresolved D. The ends were cut back, 0 bases at V and 0 bases at J, with 10 bases in the middle. The CDR3 has 16 amino acids. In germline, CDR1 is SGHRS, CDR2 YFSETQ. Here the CDR3 reads CASSLEGDPSYNEQFF. In DNA, the CDR3 is TGCGCCAGCAGCTTGGAAGGAGACCCCTCCTACAATGAGCAGTTCTTC.

This sequence joins TRBV7-2 and TRBJ2-3; 12 nucleotides line up with TRBD2. The CDR3 has 15 residues. Germline trimming cut 5 bases from V and 0 bases from J; bases unmatched to any gene: 0. CDR1 is SGHTA and CDR2 is FQGNSA in the germline V gene. CDR3 region: CASSTSGGSTDTQYF. CDR3 bases: TGTGCCAGCAGCACTAGCGGGGGGAGCACAGATACGCAGTATTTT.

This clone appeared once. The chain links TRBV28 to TRBJ1-6, with D perhaps matching TRBD1 (6 bases). The germline CDR1 and CDR2 sequences are MDHEN and SYDVKM. The CDR3 is 14 amino acids. Trimming took 4 bases from V and 5 from J, leaving 9 bases between them. CDR3 sequence: CASSSWTDNSPLHF. CDR3 coding DNA: TGTGCCAGCAGTTCGTGGACAGATAATTCACCCCTCCACTTT.

This sequence joins TRBV6-1 and TRBJ1-1; no firm D call. This CDR3 contains 17 residues. Trimming shortened V by 2 bases and J by 0 bases, and 16 bases separated the two germline ends. The germline CDR1 and CDR2 sequences are MNHNS and SASEGT. CDR3 region: CASSEFYSGLVNTEAFF. CDR3 in DNA: TGTGCCAGCAGTGAATTTTATAGCGGTCTTGTGAACACTGAAGCTTTCTTT.

This chain joins TRBV2 and TRBJ1-4, with no clear D. V gave up 6 bases and J gave up 4 bases, with 12 bases separating them. This CDR3 is 14 amino acids long. Germline CDR1 is SNHLY and CDR2 is FYNNEI. CDR3 residues: CASRPDGLNEKLFF. Here the CDR3 DNA reads TGTGCCAGCAGACCGGACGGACTTAATGAAAAACTGTTTTTT.

The chain joins TRBV6-5 to TRBJ2-7; D not certain. Germline assignment: CDR1 MNHEY and CDR2 SVGAGI. The CDR3 runs to 11 residues. Written as DNA, the CDR3 is TGTGCTACTATACGATCCTACGAGCAGTACTTC. Translation gives CATIRSYEQYF.

The chain couples TRBV5-8 to TRBJ2-2; maybe TRBD1 (5 bases). Per germline, CDR1 SGHTS and CDR2 YDEGEE. V lost 4 bases, J lost 1 base, and 17 bases lay in between. The CDR3 has 17 amino acids. The CDR3 reads CASSLLGDQGNTGELFF. CDR3 coding DNA: TGTGCCAGCAGCCTCCTTGGAGACCAGGGGAACACCGGGGAGCTGTTTTTT.

The rearrangement joins TRBV12-3 or TRBV12-4 to TRBJ2-7, with D uncertain. V lost 5 bases to trimming and J lost 8 bases, with 13 bases between them. CDR3 size: 12 residues. CDR3 residues: CASSESLVKQYF. CDR3 bases: TGTGCCAGCAGTGAGAGCCTCGTCAAGCAGTACTTC.

This clone was counted between two and nine times. The rearrangement uses TRBV19 and TRBJ2-7; 8 bases are shared with TRBD1. The germline V gene has CDR1 LNHDA and CDR2 SQIVND (reference sequence). The J segment lost 3 bases and the V segment lost 10 bases, leaving 5 bases of the junction unmatched. This CDR3 has 12 residues. CDR3 residues: CATGTGFYEQYF. The CDR3 nucleotides are TGTGCCACCGGGACAGGTTTCTACGAGCAGTACTTC.

This chain joins TRBV29-1 and TRBJ2-5; no firm D call. The V end lost 4 bases, the J end lost 5 bases, and 8 bases lay between the germline ends. CDR1 is SQVTM and CDR2 is ANQGSEA in the germline V gene. The CDR3 contains 11 residues. As DNA, the CDR3 is TGCAGCGTTGGCGAGAGGGAGACCCAGTACTTC. This translates into CSVGERETQYF.

The V gene is TRBV6-5, the J gene TRBJ2-2, with TRBD1 identical over 10 bases. J was trimmed by 6 bases and V by 1 base; bases with no gene match: 5. Germline values: CDR1 MNHEY, CDR2 SVGAGI. The CDR3 sequence is 16 residues long. CDR3 DNA: TGTGCCAGCAGTTACTTCGGGACAGGGGTCCCCGGGGAGCTGTTTTTT. Its translation is CASSYFGTGVPGELFF.

V is TRBV2 and J is TRBJ2-2; 7 bases map to TRBD1. The CDR3 spans 15 residues. Trimming removed 8 bases from V and 1 base from J; junction bases left unmatched: 7. CDR1 SNHLY and CDR2 FYNNEI come from the germline V gene. The CDR3 region has the DNA TGTGCCAGCCTCGAGACAGGGAAGAACACCGGGGAGCTGTTTTTT. Its protein is CASLETGKNTGELFF.

This clone was counted only a few times. This chain connects TRBV27 to TRBJ1-5, with D possibly being TRBD1 (5 bases). Germline CDR1 reads MNHEY; CDR2 reads SMNVEV (reference sequence). The CDR3 is made up of 16 amino acids. The V end lost 2 bases, the J end lost 0 bases, and 11 bases lay between the germline ends. In DNA form, the CDR3 reads TGTGCCAGCAGTTTAACGGCAGGGTATAGCAATCAGCCCCAGCATTTT. It yields the protein CASSLTAGYSNQPQHF.

The chain has TRBV11-2 and TRBJ1-6; TRBD1 is a possible D gene (6 bases). This CDR3 has 17 residues. V was shortened by 5 bases and J by 6 bases, with 20 bases between the two germline ends. CDR1 and CDR2 (germline): SGHAT, FQNNGV. CDR3 bases: TGTGCCAGCAGCCGAGCTCCGGGGCAGGGGTTTAATTCACCCCTCCACTTT. Its translation: CASSRAPGQGFNSPLHF.

The chain combines TRBV19 with TRBJ2-6; TRBD1 agrees at 7 bases. The V and J ends lost 7 bases and 2 bases, in that order; junction bases with no gene match: 5. CDR1 and CDR2 (germline): LNHDA, SQIVND (reference sequence). The length of the CDR3 is 15 residues. The chain's CDR3 is CASTDQGAGANVLTF. In DNA, the CDR3 is TGTGCCAGTACCGATCAGGGGGCTGGGGCCAACGTCCTGACTTTC. Full variable domain (remainder filled in from reference TRBV19 and TRBJ2-6): DGGITQSPKYLFRKEGQNVTLSCEQNLNHDAMYWYRQDPGQGLRLIYYSQIVNDFQKGDIAEGYSVSREKKESFPLTVTSAQKNPTAFYLCASTDQGAGANVLTFGAGSRLTVL.

This clone showed up just a few times. This chain joins TRBV5-1 and TRBJ1-2, with 7 bases aligning to TRBD1. This CDR3 comprises 14 residues. The germline CDR1 and CDR2 sequences are SGHRS and YFSETQ. J was trimmed by 2 bases and V by 4 bases; bases with no gene match: 5. The CDR3 DNA is TGCGCCAGCAGCCGACAGGGTAACAACTATGGCTACACCTTC. Translated: CASSRQGNNYGYTF.

The CDR3 nucleotides are TGCGCCAGCAGCCAAGGGGACTTGGTGTGGGAGCAGTACTTC. This gives the protein CASSQGDLVWEQYF. This chain connects TRBV4-1 to TRBJ2-7, with D perhaps TRBD2 (6 bases). CDR1 is MGHRA, CDR2 YSYEKL, per germline. Trimming stripped 1 base from V and 7 bases from J, with 14 bases between. The CDR3 sequence is 14 residues long.

Only one count was recorded for this clone. This chain uses TRBV6-6 with TRBJ1-4; 9 bases agree with TRBD1. Per the germline V gene, CDR1 is MNHNY and CDR2 is SVGAGI (reference sequence). CDR3 size: 16 residues. V was pared by 6 bases and J by 8 bases, with 13 bases of the junction left unmatched. The CDR3 DNA is TGTGCCAGCAGATCCCCGGGACAGGGAATTGACGAAAAACTGTTTTTT. Amino acids: CASRSPGQGIDEKLFF.

The chain has TRBV5-1 and TRBJ2-1; tentatively, D is TRBD1 (7 bases). Trimming left V 4 bases short and J 2 bases short, with 19 bases between. The CDR3 spans 17 residues. The germline gives CDR1 SGHRS, CDR2 YFSETQ. CDR3 protein: CASSIMEGAGAYNEQFF. CDR3 coding DNA: TGCGCCAGCAGCATTATGGAGGGGGCGGGTGCCTACAATGAGCAGTTCTTC.

This clone has ten or more counts. V is TRBV7-2 and J is TRBJ2-3; 10 bases are a match to TRBD2. Germline V lookup: CDR1 SGHTA, CDR2 FQGNSA. The V segment lost 2 bases and the J segment 3 bases; nucleotides outside the gene matches: 2. The CDR3 loop spans 15 amino acids. The CDR3 bases are TGTGCCAGCAGCTTAACTAGCGGGGAAACAGATACGCAGTATTTT. Its protein product is CASSLTSGETDTQYF.

The chain couples TRBV6-1 to TRBJ2-5; 11 bases line up with TRBD2. The trim removed 7 bases at V and 0 bases at J, leaving 7 bases unmatched. Looked up from germline, CDR1 is MNHNS and CDR2 is SASEGT. This CDR3 is built from 16 residues. CDR3 bases: TGTGCCAGCACTAAAGCTAGCGGGGGGTACCAAGAGACCCAGTACTTC. It codes for CASTKASGGYQETQYF.

The rearrangement links TRBV9 to TRBJ2-1; the D is unclear. Germline CDR1 and CDR2: SGDLS and YYNGEE. The CDR3 runs 15 residues. The V end was cut by 0 bases, the J end by 0 bases, with 7 bases between. The DNA for the CDR3 is TGTGCCAGCAGCGTAGATCCTAGCTCCTACAATGAGCAGTTCTTC. Its protein product is CASSVDPSSYNEQFF.